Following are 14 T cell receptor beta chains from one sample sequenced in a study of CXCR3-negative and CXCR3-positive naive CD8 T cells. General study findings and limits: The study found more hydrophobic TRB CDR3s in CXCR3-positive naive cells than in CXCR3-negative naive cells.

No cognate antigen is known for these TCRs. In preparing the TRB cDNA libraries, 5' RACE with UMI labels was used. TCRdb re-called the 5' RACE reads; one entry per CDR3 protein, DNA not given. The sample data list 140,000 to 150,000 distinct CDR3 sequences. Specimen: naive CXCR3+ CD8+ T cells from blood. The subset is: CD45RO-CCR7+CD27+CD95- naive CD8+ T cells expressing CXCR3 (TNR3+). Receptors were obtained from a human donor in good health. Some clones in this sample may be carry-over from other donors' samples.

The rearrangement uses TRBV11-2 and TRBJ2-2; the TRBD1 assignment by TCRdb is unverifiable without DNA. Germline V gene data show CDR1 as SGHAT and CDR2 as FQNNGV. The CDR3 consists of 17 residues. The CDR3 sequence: CASSLGTGVIDTGELFF. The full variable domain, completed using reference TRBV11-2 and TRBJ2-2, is EAGVAQSPRYKIIEKRQSVAFWCNPISGHATLYWYQQILGQGPKLLIQFQNNGVVDDSQLPKDRFSAERLKGVDSTLKIQPAKLEDSAVYLCASSLGTGVIDTGELFFGEGSRLTVL.

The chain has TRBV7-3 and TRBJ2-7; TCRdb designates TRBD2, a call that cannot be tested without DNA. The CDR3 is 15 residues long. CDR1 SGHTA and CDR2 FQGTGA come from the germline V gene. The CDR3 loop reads CASSLSLAGVGEQYF.

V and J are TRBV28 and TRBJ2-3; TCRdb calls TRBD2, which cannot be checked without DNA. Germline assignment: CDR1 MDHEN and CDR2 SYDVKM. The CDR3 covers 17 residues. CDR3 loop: CASSFNPAGGNTDTQYF.

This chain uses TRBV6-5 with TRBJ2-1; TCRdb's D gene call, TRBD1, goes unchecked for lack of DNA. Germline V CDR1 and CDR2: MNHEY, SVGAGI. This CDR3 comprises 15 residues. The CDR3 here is CASSTGARGVNEQFF.

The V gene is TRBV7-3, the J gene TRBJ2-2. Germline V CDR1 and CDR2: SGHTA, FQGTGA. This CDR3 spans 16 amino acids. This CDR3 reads CASSLIGRTNTGELFF.

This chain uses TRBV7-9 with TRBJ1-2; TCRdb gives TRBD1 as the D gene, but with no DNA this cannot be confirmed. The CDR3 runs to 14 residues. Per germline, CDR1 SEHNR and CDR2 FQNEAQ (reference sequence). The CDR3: CASSFSETDYGYTF.

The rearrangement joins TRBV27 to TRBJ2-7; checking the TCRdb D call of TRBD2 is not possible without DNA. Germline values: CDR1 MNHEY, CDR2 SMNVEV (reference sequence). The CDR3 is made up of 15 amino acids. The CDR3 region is CASTRSGLSSYEQYF.

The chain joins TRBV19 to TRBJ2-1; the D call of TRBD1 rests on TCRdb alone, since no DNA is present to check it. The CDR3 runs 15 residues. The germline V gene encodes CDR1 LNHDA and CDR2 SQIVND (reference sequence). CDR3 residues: CASSIGTETDPEQFF.

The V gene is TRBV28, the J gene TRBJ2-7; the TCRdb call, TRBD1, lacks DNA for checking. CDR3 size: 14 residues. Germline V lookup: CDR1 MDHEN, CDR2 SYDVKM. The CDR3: CASRRGTALYEQYF.

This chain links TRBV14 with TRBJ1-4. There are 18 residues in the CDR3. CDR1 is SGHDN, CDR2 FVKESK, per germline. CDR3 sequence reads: CASSPQGGGRWANEKLFF. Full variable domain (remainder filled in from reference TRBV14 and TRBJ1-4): EAGVTQFPSHSVIEKGQTVTLRCDPISGHDNLYWYRRVMGKEIKFLLHFVKESKQDESGMPNNRFLAERTGGTYSTLKVQPAELEDSGVYFCASSPQGGGRWANEKLFFGSGTQLSVL.

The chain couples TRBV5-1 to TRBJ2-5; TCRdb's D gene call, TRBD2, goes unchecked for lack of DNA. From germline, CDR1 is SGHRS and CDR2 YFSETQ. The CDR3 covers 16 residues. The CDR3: CASSLEWDQHMKTQYF.

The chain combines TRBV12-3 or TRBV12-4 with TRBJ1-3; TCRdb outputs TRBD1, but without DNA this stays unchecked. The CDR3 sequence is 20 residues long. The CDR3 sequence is CASSLKYWNFTGGLGNTIYF.

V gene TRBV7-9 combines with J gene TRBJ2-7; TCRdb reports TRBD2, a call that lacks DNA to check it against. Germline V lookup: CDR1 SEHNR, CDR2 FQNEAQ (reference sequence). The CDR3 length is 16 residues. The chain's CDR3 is CASSLTGLPTRYEQYF.

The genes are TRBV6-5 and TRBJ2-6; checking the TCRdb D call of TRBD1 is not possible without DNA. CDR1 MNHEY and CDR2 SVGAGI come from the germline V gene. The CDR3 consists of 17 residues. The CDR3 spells CASRPDRGSSGANVLTF.